These 17 T cell receptor beta chains share one sample of origin, sequenced in a study of blood T cell repertoires in COVID-19 (TCRdb year 2020). Library preparation used the immunoSEQ multiplex PCR assay. TCRdb took over this immuneACCESS table, retaining in-frame rearrangements with V and J assigned. Such tables are incomplete; in checked studies, under half of the missing clones stem from an unresolved V gene, and the remainder is unexplained. In all, the sample holds about 180,000 clones, and approximately 84% of those were seen once. The ten most abundant clones make up 11% to 15% of the sample. Source material: peripheral blood. Source of these receptors: a man between 18 and 35 years old with active or convalescent COVID-19.

The rearrangement uses TRBV7-9 and TRBJ1-1; D gene unclear. Germline loops: CDR1 SEHNR, CDR2 FQNEAQ (reference sequence). The CDR3 contains 12 residues. V lost 5 bases and J 0 bases, leaving 4 bases between the germline ends. CDR3 loop: CASSLMNTEAFF. The CDR3 nucleotides read TGTGCCAGCAGCCTTATGAACACTGAAGCTTTCTTT.

The V call is TRBV7-2, the J call TRBJ2-1; 13 bases match TRBD2. Germline V gene sequence: CDR1 SGHTA, CDR2 FQGNSA. The CDR3 contains 17 residues. J gave up 7 bases and V 2 bases, and 8 bases lay outside the gene matches. CDR3 sequence reads: CASSLPGLAGVANEQFF. DNA of the CDR3: TGTGCCAGCAGCTTACCCGGACTAGCGGGAGTAGCAAATGAGCAGTTCTTC.

The gene calls are TRBV5-1 and TRBJ2-5; 7 bases align to TRBD1. V gave up 0 bases and J gave up 2 bases; unmatched junction bases: 4. The CDR3 is made up of 15 amino acids. CDR1 is SGHRS, CDR2 YFSETQ, per germline. Here the CDR3 reads CASSLAGGLQETQYF. CDR3 nucleotides: TGCGCCAGCAGCTTGGCAGGGGGTTTACAAGAGACCCAGTACTTC.

The chain is built from TRBV9 and TRBJ2-7; the match to TRBD2 covers 9 bases. The CDR3 has 15 residues. The germline V gene encodes CDR1 SGDLS and CDR2 YYNGEE. V was clipped by 0 bases and J by 9 bases; unmatched bases: 10. For the CDR3, the DNA is TGTGCCAGCAGCGTAGCTGCGGGAGGGGCTACGACGCAGTACTTC. Protein product: CASSVAAGGATTQYF.

The gene calls are TRBV5-8 and TRBJ1-5; D gene unclear. The germline V gene has CDR1 SGHTS and CDR2 YDEGEE. This CDR3 has 15 amino acids. V dropped 3 bases and J dropped 0 bases, with 10 bases sitting between them. The CDR3 DNA sequence: TGTGCCAGCAGCTGGGGTGGGAGTAGCAATCAGCCCCAGCATTTT. This translates into CASSWGGSSNQPQHF.

The V call is TRBV28, the J call TRBJ1-2; 9 bases map to TRBD1. The CDR3 has 15 amino acids. Germline CDR1 reads MDHEN; CDR2 reads SYDVKM. V trimming: 6 bases; J trimming: 2 bases; junction bases outside the gene matches: 7. CDR3 sequence reads: CASRTPGTGNYGYTF. CDR3 DNA: TGTGCCAGCAGAACCCCCGGGACAGGGAACTATGGCTACACCTTC.

The chain couples TRBV4-3 to TRBJ2-7, with 8 bases lining up with TRBD2. Looked up from germline, CDR1 is LGHNA and CDR2 is YSLEER. With 0 bases clipped from V and 4 bases from J, the junction kept 5 bases outside the gene matches. This CDR3 has 15 residues. Here the CDR3 DNA reads TGCGCCAGCAGCCAAGATACGGGAGGGAAATACGAGCAGTACTTC. This encodes CASSQDTGGKYEQYF.

This chain joins TRBV29-1 and TRBJ2-1, with 8 bases identical to TRBD1. The CDR3 sequence is 13 residues long. With 4 bases clipped from V and 8 bases from J, the junction kept 7 bases outside the gene matches. Germline V gene lookup returns CDR1 SQVTM and CDR2 ANQGSEA. Written as DNA, the CDR3 is TGCAGCGTTGTAACAGGGGGGAAAGATGAGCAGTTCTTC. It encodes CSVVTGGKDEQFF.

This CDR3 is CASSYQGRMNTEAFF. CDR3 sequence (DNA): TGTGCCAGCAGTTATCAGGGTCGGATGAACACTGAAGCTTTCTTT. The rearrangement links TRBV6-5 to TRBJ1-1; perhaps TRBD1 as D (5 bases). CDR1 and CDR2 (germline): MNHEY, SVGAGI. The germline V and J ends were trimmed by 3 bases and 0 bases, with 11 bases remaining between them. The CDR3 is 15 residues long.

This chain's CDR3 is CATSSRTGRNEQFF. In DNA, the CDR3 is TGTGCCACCAGCAGCAGGACAGGGAGGAATGAGCAGTTCTTC. The rearrangement links TRBV15 to TRBJ2-1, with 8 bases aligning to TRBD1. The germline V gene has CDR1 LNHNV and CDR2 YYDKDF (reference sequence). The length of the CDR3 is 14 residues. J was trimmed by 7 bases and V by 3 bases; bases with no gene match: 5.

This chain joins TRBV7-8 and TRBJ1-5; TRBD1 matches 7 bases. Losses at the gene ends were 4 bases for V and 1 base for J; bases not matched to a gene: 1. The CDR3 runs to 14 residues. Germline V gene data show CDR1 as SGHVS and CDR2 as FQNEAQ. For the CDR3, the DNA is TGTGCCAGCAGCTCGACAGGGAGCAATCAGCCCCAGCATTTT. Amino acids: CASSSTGSNQPQHF.

J is TRBJ2-3 and V is TRBV6-2 or TRBV6-3, with 9 nucleotides matching TRBD2. Looked up from germline, CDR1 is MNHEY and CDR2 is SVGEGT. The CDR3 runs to 19 residues. The V gene end was trimmed by 2 bases and the J gene end by 2 bases; junction bases not matched to a gene: 14. CDR3 sequence reads: CASSYPLSRGRAHTDTQYF. DNA for the CDR3: TGTGCCAGCAGTTACCCTTTATCCCGCGGGAGGGCCCACACAGATACGCAGTATTTT.

The chain employs TRBV2 and TRBJ1-1, with D tentatively TRBD1 (5 bases). Per germline, CDR1 SNHLY and CDR2 FYNNEI. This CDR3 region has 14 residues. V was pared by 3 bases and J by 2 bases, with 10 bases between. The CDR3 loop is CASSDGQGNTEAFF. In nucleotides, the CDR3 is TGTGCCAGCAGTGATGGGCAGGGAAACACTGAAGCTTTCTTT. Full variable domain (rest looked up from reference TRBV2 and TRBJ1-1): EPEVTQTPSHQVTQMGQEVILRCVPISNHLYFYWYRQILGQKVEFLVSFYNNEISEKSEIFDDQFSVERPDGSNFTLKIRSTKLEDSAMYFCASSDGQGNTEAFFGQGTRLTVV.

This clone was detected only a few times. The chain combines TRBV3-1 (or the pseudogene TRBV3-2) with TRBJ2-2; TRBD2 agrees at 9 bases. The CDR3 spans 16 residues. V trimming: 3 bases; J trimming: 5 bases; junction bases outside the gene matches: 7. CDR1 and CDR2 (germline): LGHDT, YNNKEL (reference sequence). The CDR3 bases are TGTGCCAGCAGCCAGGGCCAGCGGGGGGTGACCGGGGAGCTGTTTTTT. This encodes CASSQGQRGVTGELFF.

This clone occurred once. V and J are TRBV28 and TRBJ2-7; 12 bases align to TRBD2. The CDR3 has 18 amino acids. With V trimmed by 3 bases and J by 5 bases, 14 bases remained unmatched. Looked up from germline, CDR1 is MDHEN and CDR2 is SYDVKM. The CDR3 sequence is CASSFYLAGGPVKNEQYF. CDR3 in DNA: TGTGCCAGCAGTTTTTATCTAGCGGGAGGGCCGGTAAAGAACGAGCAGTACTTC.

The genes are TRBV6-6 and TRBJ1-3; the D gene is possibly TRBD1 (6 bases). The CDR3 loop spans 16 amino acids. V lost 6 bases and J 0 bases, leaving 15 bases between the germline ends. Germline V gene data show CDR1 as MNHNY and CDR2 as SVGAGI (reference sequence). CDR3 nucleotide sequence: TGTGCCAGCAGGCCCGACAGGCTCAGCTCTGGAAACACCATATATTTT. Its translation is CASRPDRLSSGNTIYF.

This clone has a single count. The rearrangement links TRBV14 to TRBJ1-6, with D maybe TRBD1 (5 bases). Germline-derived CDR1 and CDR2 are SGHDN and FVKESK. CDR3 size: 15 residues. The V gene lost 0 bases and the J gene lost 6 bases, with 9 bases spanning the gap. CDR3 region: CASSQDRAINSPLHF. DNA for the CDR3: TGTGCCAGCAGCCAAGACAGGGCGATTAATTCACCCCTCCACTTT.